These 22 T cell receptor beta chains were sequenced from one sample in a study of response to subunit inactivated influenza vaccine. TCRdb re-analysed the RT-PCR reads in MiXCR, keeping a single row per CDR3 protein. The sample includes about 170,000 distinct CDR3 sequences, about 12% of them seen just once. The same sample was also studied in work on T cells expressing NK-cell markers. That work contributes: Template switching by 5'RACE with UMIs generated the TCR beta cDNA.

The specimen comprised CD8+ T cells sorted from PBMCs, sampled 11 to 12 days after vaccination. Source of these receptors: a man in his fifties who received an inactivated influenza vaccine.

The chain joins TRBV28 to TRBJ2-7; D call uncertain. The CDR3 length is 12 residues. Germline loops: CDR1 MDHEN, CDR2 SYDVKM. V gave up 7 bases and J gave up 1 base, with 8 bases separating them. The CDR3 DNA reads as TGTGCCAGCACTACAGCATCCTACGAGCAGTACTTC. This translates into CASTTASYEQYF.

The CDR3: CSARGGAGEGTSTDTQYF. The CDR3 DNA reads as TGCAGTGCCCGGGGCGGGGCGGGAGAGGGGACTAGCACAGATACGCAGTATTTT. This rearrangement joins TRBV20-1 to TRBJ2-3; 7 positions agree with TRBD2. The V segment lost 6 bases and the J segment 0 bases; nucleotides outside the gene matches: 18. Germline CDR1 is DFQATT and CDR2 is SNEGSKA (reference sequence). The CDR3 spans 18 residues.

This clonotype was counted at least ten times. The chain recombines TRBV5-4 with TRBJ2-7, with TRBD1 matching over 8 bases. Germline loops: CDR1 SGHNT, CDR2 YYREEE (reference sequence). The ends lost 1 base at V and 5 bases at J; junction bases unmatched: 8. The CDR3 runs to 15 residues. The CDR3 nucleotides read TGTGCCAGCAGCTTGTTCCCCAGGGGGCACCACGAGCAGTACTTC. Its protein is CASSLFPRGHHEQYF.

The V and J genes are TRBV6-2 or TRBV6-3 and TRBJ1-1, with 8 nucleotides matching TRBD1. The CDR3 is 15 residues long. Germline V gene data show CDR1 as MNHEY and CDR2 as SVGEGT. V lost 2 bases, J lost 0 bases, and 2 bases stayed unmatched. The CDR3 nucleotides read TGTGCCAGCAGTTACAGGGACAGGTTGAACACTGAAGCTTTCTTT. Its translation: CASSYRDRLNTEAFF.

This clonotype was seen more than once but under ten times. V usage is TRBV2 and J usage is TRBJ2-1; no firm D call. CDR3 length: 16 residues. The germline CDR1 and CDR2 sequences are SNHLY and FYNNEI. With 2 bases removed from V and 1 base from J, the gap between germline ends came to 12 bases. The CDR3 spells CASSEFGPASYNEQFF. CDR3 coding DNA: TGTGCCAGCAGTGAATTTGGGCCAGCATCCTACAATGAGCAGTTCTTC.

The chain employs TRBV4-3 and TRBJ2-3; TRBD2 agrees at 12 bases. The germline CDR1 and CDR2 sequences are LGHNA and YSLEER. The CDR3 consists of 19 residues. With 1 base clipped from V and 2 bases from J, the junction kept 10 bases outside the gene matches. CDR3 in amino acids: CASSQGLSSGRGTTDTQYF. The CDR3, as DNA: TGCGCCAGCAGCCAAGGTCTATCTAGCGGGAGGGGAACCACAGATACGCAGTATTTT.

The chain carries TRBV4-1 and TRBJ2-5; D gene ambiguous. The germline V and J ends were trimmed by 0 bases and 5 bases, with 16 bases remaining between them. The CDR3 sequence is 16 residues long. The germline gives CDR1 MGHRA, CDR2 YSYEKL. CDR3 bases: TGCGCCAGCAGCCAAGAGGTACATCTCCCCGCGGAGACCCAGTACTTC. The encoded protein is CASSQEVHLPAETQYF.

The CDR3 reads CASSSILGAYEQYF. In DNA form, the CDR3 reads TGTGCCAGCAGTTCCATTCTAGGGGCCTACGAGCAGTACTTC. The chain carries TRBV6-5 and TRBJ2-7, with D perhaps TRBD1 (5 bases). Looked up from germline, CDR1 is MNHEY and CDR2 is SVGAGI. V was cut by 4 bases and J by 2 bases, with 12 bases left in between. CDR3 size: 14 residues.

This clonotype was seen ten or more times. V usage is TRBV4-2 and J usage is TRBJ2-5, with 10 bases identical to TRBD1. Germline V gene lookup returns CDR1 LGHNA and CDR2 YNFKEQ. J lost 2 bases, V lost 3 bases, and 3 bases had no gene match. This CDR3 comprises 15 residues. The CDR3 DNA reads TGTGCCAGCAGCCAGCCGGGACAGGGGCAAGAGACCCAGTACTTC. Translated, it gives CASSQPGQGQETQYF.

The chain recombines TRBV9 with TRBJ1-1; the match to TRBD1 covers 8 bases. V lost 6 bases and J lost 1; bases outside the gene matches: 5. This CDR3 is built from 14 residues. The germline CDR1 and CDR2 sequences are SGDLS and YYNGEE. The CDR3 reads CASNGQGPNTEAFF. In DNA form, the CDR3 reads TGTGCCAGCAACGGACAGGGCCCGAACACTGAAGCTTTCTTT.

This clonotype was detected only a few times. V is TRBV5-1 and J is TRBJ1-6; 7 positions match TRBD1. The CDR3 totals 15 residues. Germline trimming cut 1 base from V and 7 bases from J; bases unmatched to any gene: 5. Germline V gives CDR1 SGHRS, CDR2 YFSETQ. CDR3 bases: TGCGCCAGCAGCTTGACCGGGACAGCCAATTCACCCCTCCACTTT. It specifies CASSLTGTANSPLHF.

The genes are TRBV9 and TRBJ1-2, with D unclear. The CDR3 runs 10 residues. V lost 6 bases to trimming and J lost 12 bases, with 12 bases between them. Germline V gives CDR1 SGDLS, CDR2 YYNGEE. The CDR3 protein is CASTDPPHTF. The CDR3 nucleotides are TGTGCCAGCACCGATCCGCCCCACACCTTC.

The J gene is TRBJ2-7, the V gene TRBV13; TRBD1 agrees at 9 bases. V lost 6 bases to trimming and J lost 3 bases; unmatched junction nucleotides: 9. CDR1 is PRHDT, CDR2 FYEKMQ, per germline (reference sequence). CDR3 length equals 15 residues. CDR3 sequence: CASSSPGQGVYEQYF. The CDR3 DNA reads TGTGCCAGCAGTTCTCCGGGACAGGGAGTCTACGAGCAGTACTTC.

This clonotype was seen at least ten times. The chain employs TRBV28 and TRBJ2-7; D perhaps matches TRBD1 (6 bases). The CDR3 has 12 amino acids. Trimming stripped 5 bases from V and 6 bases from J, with 11 bases between. Germline V gene lookup returns CDR1 MDHEN and CDR2 SYDVKM. DNA of the CDR3: TGTGCCAGCAGTGAACAGGGTTTCGAGCAGTACTTC. Its protein product is CASSEQGFEQYF.

Ten or more counts support this clonotype. The rearrangement uses TRBV7-9 and TRBJ2-7, with D perhaps matching TRBD1 or TRBD2 (5 bases each). The CDR3 has 14 residues. V was clipped by 1 base and J by 2 bases, with 9 bases between them. Germline V gene lookup returns CDR1 SEHNR and CDR2 FQNEAQ (reference sequence). CDR3 sequence: CASSLGGGPYEQYF. As DNA, the CDR3 is TGTGCCAGCAGCTTAGGTGGGGGACCCTACGAGCAGTACTTC.

This CDR3 reads CASSTNRVGEQYF. The CDR3 DNA is TGTGCCAGCAGCACGAACAGGGTTGGGGAGCAGTACTTC. The chain uses TRBV13 and TRBJ2-7; D might be TRBD1 (6 bases). Germline-derived CDR1 and CDR2 are PRHDT and FYEKMQ (reference sequence). CDR3 length equals 13 residues. V shed 5 bases and J shed 7 bases, with 15 bases lying between them.

This clonotype was seen a handful of times. The V gene is TRBV29-1, the J gene TRBJ2-2; D unresolved. Trimming left V 3 bases short and J 7 bases short, with 6 bases between. The germline CDR1 and CDR2 sequences are SQVTM and ANQGSEA. The CDR3 is 11 residues long. The CDR3, as DNA: TGCAGCGTTGACCCGGGCGGGGAGCTGTTTTTT. The encoded protein is CSVDPGGELFF.

The chain uses TRBV5-1 and TRBJ2-7, with a possible D match to TRBD1 (5 bases). The germline gives CDR1 SGHRS, CDR2 YFSETQ. The V gene lost 0 bases and the J gene lost 1 base, with 11 bases spanning the gap. CDR3 length: 15 amino acids. The CDR3 loop is CASSLDWTTSYEQYF. As DNA, the CDR3 is TGCGCCAGCAGCTTGGACTGGACAACTTCCTACGAGCAGTACTTC. Combining the CDR3 with reference TRBV5-1 and TRBJ2-7 gives the whole variable domain KAGVTQTPRYLIKTRGQQVTLSCSPISGHRSVSWYQQTPGQGLQFLFEYFSETQRNKGNFPGRFSGRQFSNSRSEMNVSTLELGDSALYLCASSLDWTTSYEQYFGPGTRLTVT.

This clonotype was recorded a few times. J is TRBJ2-1 and V is TRBV27, with 12 bases fitting TRBD2. CDR1 and CDR2 from the germline V gene are MNHEY and SMNVEV (reference sequence). The CDR3 is 14 amino acids. V was clipped by 7 bases and J by 7 bases; unmatched bases: 5. CDR3 nucleotide sequence: TGTGCCAGCACTAGCGGGGGGGCTTTTAATGAGCAGTTCTTC. This encodes CASTSGGAFNEQFF.

This clonotype turned up a few times. The chain uses TRBV6-1 and TRBJ1-1; unclear D gene. The V and J ends lost 8 bases and 4 bases respectively, with 20 bases between them. The CDR3 contains 15 residues. Germline V gene data show CDR1 as MNHNS and CDR2 as SASEGT. CDR3 nucleotides: TGTGCCAGCGGACCGGGGTCACCAACGCTCACTGAAGCTTTCTTT. The encoded protein is CASGPGSPTLTEAFF.

The chain links TRBV20-1 to TRBJ2-7; D not resolved. From germline, CDR1 is DFQATT and CDR2 SNEGSKA (reference sequence). This CDR3 is 12 amino acids long. The V and J ends lost 1 base and 0 bases respectively, with 4 bases between them. The CDR3 protein is CSARVTSYEQYF. The CDR3 DNA is TGCAGTGCTAGAGTTACCTCCTACGAGCAGTACTTC.

The J gene is TRBJ1-2, the V gene TRBV30; 10 bases are shared with TRBD1. V dropped 3 bases and J dropped 4; count of bases not matched to a gene: 11. The CDR3 covers 16 residues. The germline gives CDR1 GTSNPN, CDR2 SVGIG (reference sequence). The CDR3 sequence is CAWSLRQGAGSYGYTF. The CDR3 bases are TGTGCCTGGAGCCTTCGACAGGGGGCGGGAAGCTATGGCTACACCTTC.